This T cell receptor (beta chain) was recorded in a study of blood T cell repertoires in COVID-19. Study information: Researchers got acute and convalescent COVID-19 samples from the United States, Italy and Spain. Nucleic acid was either cDNA or gDNA, and it came from T cells, B-cell-depleted T cells, or PBMCs.

V lost 2 bases to trimming and J lost 5 bases; unmatched junction nucleotides: 6. The CDR3 runs to 15 residues. CDR1 is MNHEY, CDR2 SVGEGT, per germline. Enrolment of Seattle patients took place during active infection, and they were followed longitudinally. Original data processing: Amplification with reference gene primers provided the estimates of nucleated cell counts. Generated by immunoSEQ multiplex PCR, the TCRdb table keeps only in-frame clones and is missing some. Clonal size and the V and J genes are those of that table, whereas D and trimming came from the DNA. The data contain roughly 62,000 clones, around 81% of them seen just once; the ten biggest clones take up about 8.8%.

V gene TRBV6-2 or TRBV6-3 combines with J gene TRBJ2-5, with 9 bases fitting TRBD2. This clonotype originated in a man older than 75 with COVID-19, enrolled during active disease. Sequencing was carried out using peripheral blood. Written as DNA, the CDR3 is TGTGCCAGCAGTTACCAGCGGGGGGTTACGGAGACCCAGTACTTC. Encoded protein: CASSYQRGVTETQYF.